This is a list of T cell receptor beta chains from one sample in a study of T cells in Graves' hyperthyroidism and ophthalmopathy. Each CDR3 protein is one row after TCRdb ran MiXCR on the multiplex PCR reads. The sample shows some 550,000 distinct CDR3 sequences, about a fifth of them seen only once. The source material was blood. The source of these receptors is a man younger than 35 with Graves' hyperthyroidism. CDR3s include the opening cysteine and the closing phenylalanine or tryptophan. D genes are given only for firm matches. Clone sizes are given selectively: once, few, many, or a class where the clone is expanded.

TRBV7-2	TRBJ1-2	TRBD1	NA	CASSLAGQGAIGYTF	TGTGCCAGCAGCTTGGCGGGACAGGGGGCGATTGGCTACACCTTC
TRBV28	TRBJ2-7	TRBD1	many	CASSFGTGIDEQYF	TGTGCCAGCAGTTTTGGGACAGGGATCGACGAGCAGTACTTC
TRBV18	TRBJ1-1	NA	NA	CASSPAPWHSEAFF	TGTGCCAGCTCACCAGCGCCCTGGCACTCTGAAGCTTTCTTT
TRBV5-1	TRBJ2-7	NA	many	CASSVDPSYEQYF	TGCGCCAGCAGTGTTGACCCCAGCTACGAGCAGTACTTC
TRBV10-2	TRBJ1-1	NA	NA	CASSEWDPPNTEAFF	TGCGCCAGCAGTGAGTGGGACCCGCCGAACACTGAAGCTTTCTTT
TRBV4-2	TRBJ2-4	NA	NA	CASSHATDQTKNIQYF	TGTGCCAGCAGCCACGCGACAGACCAAACCAAAAACATTCAGTACTTC
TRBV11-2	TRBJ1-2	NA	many	CASSPSRGNYGYTF	TGTGCCAGCAGCCCCTCGCGGGGTAACTATGGCTACACCTTC
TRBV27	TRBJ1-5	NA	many	CASSPRAEQPQHF	TGTGCCAGCTCCCCCCGTGCGGAGCAGCCCCAGCATTTT
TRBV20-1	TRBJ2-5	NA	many	CSAPIGMETQYF	TGCAGTGCCCCCATAGGGATGGAGACCCAGTACTTC
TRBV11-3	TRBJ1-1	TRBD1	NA	CASSPRRQGATEAFF	TGTGCCAGCAGCCCAAGGAGACAGGGGGCAACTGAAGCTTTCTTT
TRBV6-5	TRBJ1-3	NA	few	CASSYHNSLGNTIYF	TGTGCCAGCAGTTACCACAACAGCCTTGGAAACACCATATATTTT
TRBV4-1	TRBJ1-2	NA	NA	CASSRHGGDYGYTF	TGCGCCAGCAGCCGCCACGGCGGGGACTATGGCTACACCTTC
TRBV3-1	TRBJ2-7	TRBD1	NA	CASQTQGSHEQYF	TGTGCCAGCCAGACACAGGGGTCCCACGAGCAGTACTTC
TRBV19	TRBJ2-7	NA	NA	CASSMGLIYEQYF	TGTGCCAGTAGTATGGGGTTAATCTACGAGCAGTACTTC
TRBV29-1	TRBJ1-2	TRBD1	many	CSAQDRIYGYTF	TGCAGCGCTCAGGACAGGATCTATGGCTACACCTTC
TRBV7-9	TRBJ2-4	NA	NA	CASSLASIAKNIQYF	TGTGCCAGCAGCCTGGCATCCATAGCCAAAAACATTCAGTACTTC
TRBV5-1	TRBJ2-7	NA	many	CASSLESASNGYEQYF	TGCGCCAGCAGCTTGGAGAGTGCGTCCAATGGATACGAGCAGTACTTC
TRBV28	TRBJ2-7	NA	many	CASSLGVLGRSYEQYF	TGTGCCAGCAGTTTAGGGGTTTTGGGACGGAGCTACGAGCAGTACTTC
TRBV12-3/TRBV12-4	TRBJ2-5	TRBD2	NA	CASRRGGFETQYF	TGTGCCAGCAGACGGGGGGGCTTCGAGACCCAGTACTTC
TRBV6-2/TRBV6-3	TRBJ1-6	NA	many	CASNRWAADSPLHF	TGTGCCAGCAATCGTTGGGCGGCTGATTCACCCCTCCACTTT
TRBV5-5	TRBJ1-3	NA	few	CASTRGVSGNTIYF	TGTGCCAGCACCCGAGGGGTCTCTGGAAACACCATATATTTT
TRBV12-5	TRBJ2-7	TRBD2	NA	CASGLYFGTRAYEQYF	TGTGCTAGTGGTTTGTATTTCGGGACTAGAGCCTACGAGCAGTACTTC
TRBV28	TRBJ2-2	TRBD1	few	CASSTLDRGTGELFF	TGTGCCAGCAGTACCTTGGACAGGGGCACCGGGGAGCTGTTTTTT
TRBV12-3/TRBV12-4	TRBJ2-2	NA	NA	CASSPPGGQRSAGELFF	TGTGCCAGCAGTCCACCCGGGGGCCAAAGGTCTGCCGGGGAGCTGTTTTTT
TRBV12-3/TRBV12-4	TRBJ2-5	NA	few	CASSLDGGRETQYF	TGTGCCAGCAGTTTAGATGGGGGCCGGGAGACCCAGTACTTC
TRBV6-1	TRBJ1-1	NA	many	CASSEEFGVGTEAFF	TGTGCCAGCAGTGAAGAGTTTGGGGTAGGGACTGAAGCTTTCTTT
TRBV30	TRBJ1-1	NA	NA	CALANRGTEAFF	TGTGCCTTAGCTAACAGAGGCACTGAAGCTTTCTTT
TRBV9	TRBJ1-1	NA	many	CASSAWGQPNTEAFF	TGTGCCAGCAGCGCCTGGGGACAACCGAACACTGAAGCTTTCTTT
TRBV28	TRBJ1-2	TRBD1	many	CASSSQGAREGTYGYTF	TGTGCCAGCAGTTCACAGGGGGCGCGTGAGGGGACTTATGGCTACACCTTC
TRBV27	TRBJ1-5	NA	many	CASSLFWRNSNQPQHF	TGTGCCAGCAGTTTATTCTGGAGAAATAGCAATCAGCCCCAGCATTTT
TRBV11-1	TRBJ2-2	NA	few	CASSSNRDIDTGELFF	TGTGCCAGCAGCTCAAACAGGGATATCGACACCGGGGAGCTGTTTTTT
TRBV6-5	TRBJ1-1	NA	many	CASSYLGVTAFF	TGTGCCAGCAGTTACCTTGGGGTAACAGCTTTCTTT
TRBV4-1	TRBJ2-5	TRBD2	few	CASSQRLAGGQETQYF	TGCGCCAGCAGCCAAAGACTAGCGGGGGGCCAAGAGACCCAGTACTTC
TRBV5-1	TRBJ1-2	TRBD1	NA	CASSLDPGQGYGYTF	TGCGCCAGCAGCTTGGATCCGGGACAGGGATATGGCTACACCTTC
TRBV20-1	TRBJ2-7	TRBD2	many	CSAVLAGGRYEQYF	TGCAGTGCAGTACTAGCGGGGGGACGCTACGAGCAGTACTTC
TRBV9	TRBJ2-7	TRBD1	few	CASSVTGVWYEQYF	TGTGCCAGCAGCGTGACAGGGGTCTGGTACGAGCAGTACTTC
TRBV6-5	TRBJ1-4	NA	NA	CASSYSAQWREKLFF	TGTGCCAGCAGTTACTCGGCACAGTGGAGGGAAAAACTGTTTTTT
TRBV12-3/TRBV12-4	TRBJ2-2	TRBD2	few	CASSFGGGAGELFF	TGTGCCAGCAGTTTTGGGGGAGGGGCCGGGGAGCTGTTTTTT
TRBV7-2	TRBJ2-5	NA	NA	CASSPFRGFQETQYF	TGTGCCAGCAGCCCCTTTAGGGGATTCCAAGAGACCCAGTACTTC
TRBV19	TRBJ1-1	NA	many	CASSIPQDWGTEAFF	TGTGCCAGTAGTATACCCCAGGATTGGGGCACTGAAGCTTTCTTT
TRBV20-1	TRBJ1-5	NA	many	CSAREGGPQHF	TGCAGTGCTAGAGAGGGGGGGCCCCAGCATTTT
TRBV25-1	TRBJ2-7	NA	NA	CASSESGWEQYF	TGTGCCAGCAGTGAATCAGGCTGGGAGCAGTACTTC
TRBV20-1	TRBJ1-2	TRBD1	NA	CSARVRDRGRVGGYTF	TGCAGTGCTAGAGTCCGAGACAGGGGGCGCGTTGGTGGCTACACCTTC
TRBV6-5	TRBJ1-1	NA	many	CASSSNRALRNTEAFF	TGTGCCAGCAGTTCAAACAGGGCCTTACGGAACACTGAAGCTTTCTTT
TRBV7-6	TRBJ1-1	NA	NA	CAMGRVLNTEAFF	TGTGCCATGGGACGGGTCCTGAACACTGAAGCTTTCTTT
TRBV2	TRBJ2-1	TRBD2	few	CASSEVLLAGLGNEQFF	TGTGCCAGCAGTGAAGTATTGCTAGCGGGGTTAGGGAATGAGCAGTTCTTC
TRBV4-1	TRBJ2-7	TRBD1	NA	CASSQPTGQGNEQYF	TGCGCCAGCAGCCAACCTACTGGACAGGGAAACGAGCAGTACTTC
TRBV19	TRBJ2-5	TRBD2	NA	CASSIQRGIKETQYF	TGTGCCAGTAGTATCCAGCGGGGGATAAAAGAGACCCAGTACTTC
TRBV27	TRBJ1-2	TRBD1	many	CASSLRGHGYGYTF	TGTGCCAGCAGTTTAAGGGGGCATGGCTATGGCTACACCTTC
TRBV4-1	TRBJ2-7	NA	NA	CASSQVLVEGDGSYEQYF	TGCGCCAGCAGCCAAGTCTTGGTCGAGGGGGACGGATCCTACGAGCAGTACTTC
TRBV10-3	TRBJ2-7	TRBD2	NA	CATKLAGDQEQYF	TGTGCCACCAAACTAGCGGGGGATCAGGAGCAGTACTTC
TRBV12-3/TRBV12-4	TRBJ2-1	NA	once	CASSLPSELNEQFF	TGTGCCAGCAGTTTGCCTAGCGAACTGAATGAGCAGTTCTTC
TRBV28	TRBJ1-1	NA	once	CATATGTEAFF	TGTGCCACCGCCACGGGGACTGAAGCTTTCTTT
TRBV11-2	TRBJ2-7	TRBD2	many	CASSLPGLAGGPYEQYF	TGTGCCAGCAGCTTGCCGGGACTAGCGGGGGGGCCCTACGAGCAGTACTTC
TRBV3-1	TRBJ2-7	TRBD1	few	CASSQVSRGLREQYF	TGTGCCAGCAGCCAAGTCTCCAGGGGGCTACGGGAGCAGTACTTC
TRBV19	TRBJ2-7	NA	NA	CASSPVLTGSYEQYF	TGTGCCAGTAGTCCAGTACTAACAGGTTCCTACGAGCAGTACTTC
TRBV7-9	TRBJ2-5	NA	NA	CASGPRTGEPGETQYF	TGTGCCAGCGGCCCAAGAACCGGGGAACCGGGAGAGACCCAGTACTTC